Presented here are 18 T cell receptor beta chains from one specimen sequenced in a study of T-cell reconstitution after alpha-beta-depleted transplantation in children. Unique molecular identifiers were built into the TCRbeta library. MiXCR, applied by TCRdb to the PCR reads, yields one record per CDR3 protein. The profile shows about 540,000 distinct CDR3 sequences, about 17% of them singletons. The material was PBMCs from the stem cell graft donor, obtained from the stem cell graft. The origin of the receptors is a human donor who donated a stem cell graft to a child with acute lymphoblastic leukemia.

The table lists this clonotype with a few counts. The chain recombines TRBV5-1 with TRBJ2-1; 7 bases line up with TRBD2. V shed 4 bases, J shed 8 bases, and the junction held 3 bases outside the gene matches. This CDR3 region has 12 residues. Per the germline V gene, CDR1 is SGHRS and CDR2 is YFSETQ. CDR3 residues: CASSGGGDEQFF. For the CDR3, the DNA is TGCGCCAGCAGCGGCGGGGGTGATGAGCAGTTCTTC.

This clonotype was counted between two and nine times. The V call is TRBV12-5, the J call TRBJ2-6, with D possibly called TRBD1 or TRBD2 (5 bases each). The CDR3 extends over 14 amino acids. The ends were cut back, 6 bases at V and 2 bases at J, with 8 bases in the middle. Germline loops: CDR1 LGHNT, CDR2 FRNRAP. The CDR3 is CASGWGTGANVLTF. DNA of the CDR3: TGTGCTAGTGGGTGGGGGACTGGGGCCAACGTCCTGACTTTC.

As DNA, the CDR3 is TGCAGCGTTGAAGATCGGGGCAGGGTTTATGAGACCCAGTACTTC. It translates to CSVEDRGRVYETQYF. This chain links TRBV29-1 with TRBJ2-5; either TRBD1 or TRBD2 may supply D (5 bases each). CDR1 SQVTM and CDR2 ANQGSEA come from the germline V gene. The length of the CDR3 is 15 residues. V shed 0 bases and J shed 5 bases, with 16 bases lying between them.

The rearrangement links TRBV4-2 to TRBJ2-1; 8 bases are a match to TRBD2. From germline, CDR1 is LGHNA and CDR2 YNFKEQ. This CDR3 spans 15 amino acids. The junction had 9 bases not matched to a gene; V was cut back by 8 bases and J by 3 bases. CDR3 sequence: CASGWNSGVYNEQFF. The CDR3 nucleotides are TGTGCCAGCGGGTGGAATAGCGGGGTCTACAATGAGCAGTTCTTC.

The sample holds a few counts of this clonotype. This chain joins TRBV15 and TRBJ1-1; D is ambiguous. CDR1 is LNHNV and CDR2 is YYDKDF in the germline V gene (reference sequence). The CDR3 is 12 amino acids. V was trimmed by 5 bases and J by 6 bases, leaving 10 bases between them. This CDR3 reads CATSSAGSEAFF. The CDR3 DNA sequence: TGTGCCACCAGCTCCGCCGGGTCTGAAGCTTTCTTT.

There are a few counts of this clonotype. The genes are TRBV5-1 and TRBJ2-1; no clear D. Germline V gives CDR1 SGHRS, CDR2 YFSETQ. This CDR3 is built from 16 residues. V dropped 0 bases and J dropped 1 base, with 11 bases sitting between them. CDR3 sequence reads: CASSLATSPSYNEQFF. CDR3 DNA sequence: TGCGCCAGCAGCTTGGCCACGTCACCGTCCTACAATGAGCAGTTCTTC.

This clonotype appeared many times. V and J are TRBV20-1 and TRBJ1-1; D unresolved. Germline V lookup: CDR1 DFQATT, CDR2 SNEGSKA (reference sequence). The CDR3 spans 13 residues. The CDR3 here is CRGGRQSNTEAFF. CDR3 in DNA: TGCAGGGGAGGACGACAATCGAACACTGAAGCTTTCTTT.

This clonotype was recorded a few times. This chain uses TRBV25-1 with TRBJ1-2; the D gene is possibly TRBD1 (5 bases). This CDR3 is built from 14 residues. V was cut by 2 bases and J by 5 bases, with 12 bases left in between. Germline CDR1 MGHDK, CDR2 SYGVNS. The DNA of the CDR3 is TGTGCCAGCAGTGAAAGCGGCGGGGGATATGGCTACACCTTC. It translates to CASSESGGGYGYTF.

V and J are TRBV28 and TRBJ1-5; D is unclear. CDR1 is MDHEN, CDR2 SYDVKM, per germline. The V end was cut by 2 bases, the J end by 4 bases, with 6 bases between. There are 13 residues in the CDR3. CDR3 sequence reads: CASSLLQNQPQHF. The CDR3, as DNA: TGTGCCAGCAGTTTACTTCAGAATCAGCCCCAGCATTTT.

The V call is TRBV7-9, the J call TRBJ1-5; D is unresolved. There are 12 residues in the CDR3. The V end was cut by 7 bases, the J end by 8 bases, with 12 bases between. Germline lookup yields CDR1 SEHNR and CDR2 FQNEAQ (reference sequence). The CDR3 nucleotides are TGTGCCAGCAACGCTATGGGAGAGCCCCAGCATTTT. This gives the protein CASNAMGEPQHF.

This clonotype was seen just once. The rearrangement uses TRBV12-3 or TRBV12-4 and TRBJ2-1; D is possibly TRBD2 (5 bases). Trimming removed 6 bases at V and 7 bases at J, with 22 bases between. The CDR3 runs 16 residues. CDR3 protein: CASRPDLRLAENEQFF. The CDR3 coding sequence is TGTGCCAGCAGGCCTGATCTCAGGCTAGCCGAAAATGAGCAGTTCTTC.

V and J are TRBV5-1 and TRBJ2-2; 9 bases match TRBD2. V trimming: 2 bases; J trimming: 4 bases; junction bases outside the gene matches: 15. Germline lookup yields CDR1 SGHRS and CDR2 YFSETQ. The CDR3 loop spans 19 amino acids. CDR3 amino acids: CASSFIGGLAGEATGELFF. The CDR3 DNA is TGCGCCAGCAGCTTTATAGGAGGTTTAGCGGGAGAGGCCACCGGGGAGCTGTTTTTT.

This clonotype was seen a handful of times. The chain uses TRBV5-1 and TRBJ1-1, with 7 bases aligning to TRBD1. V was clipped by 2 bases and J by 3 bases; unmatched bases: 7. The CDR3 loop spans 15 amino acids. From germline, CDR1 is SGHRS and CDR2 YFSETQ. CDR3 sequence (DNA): TGCGCCAGCAGCTTCGGGCGAGGGGGCCACACTGAAGCTTTCTTT. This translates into CASSFGRGGHTEAFF. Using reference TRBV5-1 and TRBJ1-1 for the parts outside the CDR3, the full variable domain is KAGVTQTPRYLIKTRGQQVTLSCSPISGHRSVSWYQQTPGQGLQFLFEYFSETQRNKGNFPGRFSGRQFSNSRSEMNVSTLELGDSALYLCASSFGRGGHTEAFFGQGTRLTVV.

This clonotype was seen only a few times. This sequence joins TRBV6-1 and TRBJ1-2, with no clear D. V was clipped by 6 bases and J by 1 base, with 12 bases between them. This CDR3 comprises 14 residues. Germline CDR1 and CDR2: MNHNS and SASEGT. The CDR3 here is CASSFLGINYGYTF. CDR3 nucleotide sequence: TGTGCCAGCAGCTTTCTGGGCATTAACTATGGCTACACCTTC.

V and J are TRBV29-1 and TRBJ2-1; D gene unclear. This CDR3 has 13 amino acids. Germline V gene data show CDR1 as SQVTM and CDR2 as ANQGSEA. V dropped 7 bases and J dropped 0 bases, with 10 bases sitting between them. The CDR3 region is CSGSRSSYNEQFF. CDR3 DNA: TGCAGCGGTTCCAGGAGCTCCTACAATGAGCAGTTCTTC.

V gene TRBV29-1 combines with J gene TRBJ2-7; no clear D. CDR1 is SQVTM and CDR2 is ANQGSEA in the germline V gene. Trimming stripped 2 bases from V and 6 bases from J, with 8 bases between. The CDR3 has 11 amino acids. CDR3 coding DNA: TGCAGCGTTGAATTCTCTGCCGAGCAGTACTTC. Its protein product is CSVEFSAEQYF.

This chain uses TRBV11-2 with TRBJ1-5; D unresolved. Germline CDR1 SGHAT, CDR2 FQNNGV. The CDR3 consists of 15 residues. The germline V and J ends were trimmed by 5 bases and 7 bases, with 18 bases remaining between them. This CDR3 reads CASSLDWFPNQPQHF. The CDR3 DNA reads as TGTGCCAGCAGCCTCGACTGGTTCCCAAACCAGCCCCAGCATTTT.

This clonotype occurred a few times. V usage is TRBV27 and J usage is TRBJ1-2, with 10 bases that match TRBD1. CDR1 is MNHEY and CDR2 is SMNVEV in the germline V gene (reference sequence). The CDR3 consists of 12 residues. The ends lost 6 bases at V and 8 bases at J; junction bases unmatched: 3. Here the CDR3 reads CASSDRGLGYTF. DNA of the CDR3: TGTGCCAGCAGCGACAGGGGGCTCGGCTACACCTTC.